The rows below give T cell receptor beta chains drawn from one sample of a study of blood T cell repertoires in COVID-19. Some clones are missing from TCRdb's copy, which holds only in-frame ones; the method was immunoSEQ multiplex PCR. The top ten hold 1.5% of the sample, which has approximately 150,000 clones, 80% to 90% seen once. Sequencing input: peripheral blood. The receptors come from a woman in her sixties with acute or convalescent COVID-19. Each CDR3 is given with its conserved first and last residue. The D gene is left open where the match is weak. Not all rows give a size; the values are once, few, many and, for expanded clones, a class.

DNA | CDR3 | V | D | size | J
TGTGCCAGCAGCTTCAGTCAGGGGAGCTACAATGAGCAGTTCTTC | CASSFSQGSYNEQFF | TRBV7-3 | . | . | TRBJ2-1
TGTGCCAGCTCTACCGGGGTGAACACTGAAGCTTTCTTT | CASSTGVNTEAFF | TRBV18 | . | once | TRBJ1-1
TGCGCCAGCAGCCTACGAACGACAGAAGCGAATGAAAAACTGTTTTTT | CASSLRTTEANEKLFF | TRBV5-1 | . | once | TRBJ1-4
TGTGCCAGCAGCCGAATCGAAGGGAGGGAGACCCAGTACTTC | CASSRIEGRETQYF | TRBV3-1/TRBV3-2 | . | once | TRBJ2-5
TGTGCCAGCAGCTTATCACAGGGCTACGAGCAGTACTTC | CASSLSQGYEQYF | TRBV7-3 | . | . | TRBJ2-7
TGTGCCAGCAGCTTGGGGGACAGGGAGGTTTCGGATGAGCAGTTCTTC | CASSLGDREVSDEQFF | TRBV5-6 | TRBD1 | . | TRBJ2-1
TGCGCCAGCAGCCTGACAGGGGAAAGCTCCTACAATGAGCAGTTCTTC | CASSLTGESSYNEQFF | TRBV5-1 | TRBD1 | once | TRBJ2-1
TGTGCCAGCAGCCGGGATGGGATTTATAATTCACCCCTCCACTTT | CASSRDGIYNSPLHF | TRBV7-2 | . | . | TRBJ1-6
TGTGCCAGCAGCCTCCGTAGGGGTTTCAGCGAAGAGACCCAGTACTTC | CASSLRRGFSEETQYF | TRBV7-9 | . | . | TRBJ2-5
TGTGCCAGCAGTGAAACCGGGACAGTCTACAATGAGCAGTTCTTC | CASSETGTVYNEQFF | TRBV2 | TRBD1 | . | TRBJ2-1
TGTGCCAGCAGCATATCGGACAGCCCCTACAATGAGCAGTTCTTC | CASSISDSPYNEQFF | TRBV9 | . | . | TRBJ2-1
TGTGCCGTAACGGGGATTATACCCGGGGAGCTGTTTTTT | CAVTGIIPGELFF | TRBV3-1/TRBV3-2 | . | . | TRBJ2-2
TGTGCCAGCTCACCCGGGACAGCGGAAGAGACCCAGTACTTC | CASSPGTAEETQYF | TRBV18 | TRBD1 | . | TRBJ2-5
TGTGCCAGTAGTATCGGTGACTACGTTCAAGGGACCCAGTACTTC | CASSIGDYVQGTQYF | TRBV19 | . | . | TRBJ2-5
TGTGCCAGCAGGTCTGCACGGGACAGGGGGGTCGCCGGGGAGCTGTTTTTT | CASRSARDRGVAGELFF | TRBV28 | TRBD1 | . | TRBJ2-2
TGTGCCAGCAGACCTGGACAGGGGGCGGACTATGGCTACACCTTC | CASRPGQGADYGYTF | TRBV6-2/TRBV6-3 | TRBD1 | . | TRBJ1-2
TGTGCCAGCAGTTTCTTGAACACCGGGGAGCTGTTTTTT | CASSFLNTGELFF | TRBV28 | . | few | TRBJ2-2
TGTGCCAGTAGTATACTGATCGGGGGGGCCTGGGAGCAGTTCTTC | CASSILIGGAWEQFF | TRBV19 | TRBD2 | . | TRBJ2-1
TGTGCCAGCAGCATACTCACAGGGGACGGAGAAGCTTTCTTT | CASSILTGDGEAFF | TRBV2 | TRBD1 | . | TRBJ1-1
TGTGCCAGCAGCGTAGCTAGAATCAGTCCCGGGGAGCTGTTTTTT | CASSVARISPGELFF | TRBV9 | . | . | TRBJ2-2
TGTGCCATCAGTGAGATTTACGGGGGCTCTGGGGCCAACGTCCTGACTTTC | CAISEIYGGSGANVLTF | TRBV10-3 | . | . | TRBJ2-6
TGTGCCAGCAGTTCTTGGACAGGGGCGGATGAAAAACTGTTTTTT | CASSSWTGADEKLFF | TRBV6-5 | TRBD1 | . | TRBJ1-4
TGCGCCAGCAGTCGCGAGGAGCAGTTCTTC | CASSREEQFF | TRBV10-1 | . | . | TRBJ2-1
TGTGCCAGCGTGGGGACAGAGAGGGTAAACACTGAAGCTTTCTTT | CASVGTERVNTEAFF | TRBV5-8 | TRBD1 | . | TRBJ1-1
TGTGCCAGCAGTTACCTTAGCGGGGGATACGAGCAGTACTTC | CASSYLSGGYEQYF | TRBV6-6 | TRBD2 | . | TRBJ2-7
TGTGCCAGCAGTCAAGGACAGGGCCTAGGCTACACCTTC | CASSQGQGLGYTF | TRBV7-3 | TRBD1 | . | TRBJ1-2
TGTGCCAGCAGTTTAAAGACAGTCGCTTTCTTT | CASSLKTVAFF | TRBV27 | . | . | TRBJ1-1
TGCGCCAGCAGCCATTCTCTGACGCGGGGGCCCTACAATGAGCAGTTCTTC | CASSHSLTRGPYNEQFF | TRBV4-1 | . | . | TRBJ2-1
TGTGCCAGCAGCGTAGCGGGGGGCCGAAGCTCTGGAAACACCATATATTTT | CASSVAGGRSSGNTIYF | TRBV9 | . | . | TRBJ1-3